The clone carrying this T cell receptor (beta chain) was counted many times. TCRdb recomputed calls from the RACE reads with MiXCR, one row per CDR3 protein. In the table there are about 380,000 distinct CDR3 sequences, roughly 6.3% of which are singletons. The data belong to a study of human T cells and chemical hapten exposure. Overall study: For the roughly 26-week duration of the study, patients were given weekly doses of diphenylcyclopropenone on the scalp.

The time point is: patch test 2, 6 weeks after DPC sensitization. The treatment is: therapeutic diphenylcyclopropenone sensitization with weekly scalp DPC. Germline V gives CDR1 LGHDT, CDR2 YNNKEL (reference sequence). The length of the CDR3 is 14 residues. Trimming took off 0 bases at V and 5 bases at J, with 10 bases between the two ends. V and J are TRBV3-1 and TRBJ1-2, with D tentatively TRBD1 (5 bases). The TCR comes from a woman aged 18-29 years with alopecia areata. Some clones in this sample may be carry-over from other donors' samples. The material was whole blood, obtained in connection with sensitization to the hapten diphenylcyclopropenone (DPC). CDR3 sequence: CASSQDWDGYGYTF. CDR3 nucleotides: TGTGCCAGCAGCCAAGATTGGGACGGTTATGGCTACACCTTC.